This T cell receptor beta chain was identified in a study of blood T cell repertoires in COVID-19. Study overall: Whether acute or convalescent, the COVID-19 samples came from the United States, Italy and Spain.

Measured with immunoSEQ multiplex PCR; TCRdb has only the in-frame clones, and not every one. The sample contains 320,000 or so clones, around 90% of which appear only once. The CDR3 consists of 14 residues. Germline CDR1 reads SEHNR; CDR2 reads FQNEAQ (reference sequence). Trimming removed 1 base from V and 7 bases from J; junction bases left unmatched: 2. This clone appeared a single time. This chain connects TRBV7-9 to TRBJ1-4; 8 nucleotides align to TRBD1. The sequence was obtained from a man aged 55 to 70 who had recovered from COVID-19. Sequencing was done on a sample of PBMCs or T cells enriched from blood (not recorded which). The CDR3 loop is CASSLVTGAEKLFF. CDR3 sequence (DNA): TGTGCCAGCAGCTTAGTGACAGGGGCTGAAAAACTGTTTTTT.